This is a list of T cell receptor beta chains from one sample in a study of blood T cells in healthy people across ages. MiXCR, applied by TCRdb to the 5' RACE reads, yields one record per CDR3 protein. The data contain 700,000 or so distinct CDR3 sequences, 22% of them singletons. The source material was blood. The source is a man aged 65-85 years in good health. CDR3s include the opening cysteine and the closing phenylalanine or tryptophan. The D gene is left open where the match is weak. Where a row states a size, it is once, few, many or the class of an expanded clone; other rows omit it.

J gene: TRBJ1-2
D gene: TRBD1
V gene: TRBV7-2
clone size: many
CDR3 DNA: TGTGCCAGCAGCTTACTCAGGGGGCTAAGTGGCTACACCTTC
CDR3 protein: CASSLLRGLSGYTF

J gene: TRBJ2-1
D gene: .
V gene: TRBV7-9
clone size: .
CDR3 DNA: TGTGCCAGCAGCTTACAAGGCCTAGTTGCTGAGCAGTTCTTC
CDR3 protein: CASSLQGLVAEQFF

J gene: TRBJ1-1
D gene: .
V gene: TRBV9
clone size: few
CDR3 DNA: TGTGCCAGCAGCGTAGTCCCAGGGCCCACTGAAGCTTTCTTT
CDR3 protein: CASSVVPGPTEAFF

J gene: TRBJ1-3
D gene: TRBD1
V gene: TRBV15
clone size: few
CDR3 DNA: TGTGCCACCAGCAGAGAGACAGGGCCCTCTGGAAACACCATATATTTT
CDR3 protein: CATSRETGPSGNTIYF

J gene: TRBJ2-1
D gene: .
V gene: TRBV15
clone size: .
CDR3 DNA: TGTGCCACCGGCACCAATCCTCTCACCTACAATGAGCAGTTCTTC
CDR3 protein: CATGTNPLTYNEQFF

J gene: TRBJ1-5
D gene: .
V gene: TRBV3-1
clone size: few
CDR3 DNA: TGTGCCAGCAGCCGTGGAGTGAGTGAACGGGGGATCAGGCCCCAGCATTTT
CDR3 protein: CASSRGVSERGIRPQHF

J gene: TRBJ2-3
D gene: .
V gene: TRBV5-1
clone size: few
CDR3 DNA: TGCGCCAGCAGCCGAGGCCCGGGTGGGGGCACAGATACGCAGTATTTT
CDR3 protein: CASSRGPGGGTDTQYF

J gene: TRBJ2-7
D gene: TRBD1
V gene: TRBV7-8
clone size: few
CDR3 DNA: TGTGCCAGCACCCTAGTAACCGGGACAGTCTACGAGCAGTACTTC
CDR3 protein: CASTLVTGTVYEQYF

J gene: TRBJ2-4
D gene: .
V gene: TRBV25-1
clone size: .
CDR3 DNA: TGTGCCAGCAGTGAATATGGGGCCAAAAACATTCAGTACTTC
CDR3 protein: CASSEYGAKNIQYF

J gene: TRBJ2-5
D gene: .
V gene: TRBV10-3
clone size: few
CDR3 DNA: TGTGCCATCAGTGATCAGGGAGTATCGGAGACCCAGTACTTC
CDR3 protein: CAISDQGVSETQYF

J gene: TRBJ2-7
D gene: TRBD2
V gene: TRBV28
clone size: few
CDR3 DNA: TGTGCCAGCAAGGTGGGGGGGGTCTCCTACGAGCAGTACTTC
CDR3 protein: CASKVGGVSYEQYF

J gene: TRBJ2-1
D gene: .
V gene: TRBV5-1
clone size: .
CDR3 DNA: TGCGCCAGCAGCTTGGCCATTAGAAGGGGGTCCAATGAGCAGTTCTTC
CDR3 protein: CASSLAIRRGSNEQFF

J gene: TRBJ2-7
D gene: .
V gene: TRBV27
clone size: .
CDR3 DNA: TGTGCCAGCCAAGACCCAAACTCCTACGAGCAGTACTTC
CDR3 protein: CASQDPNSYEQYF

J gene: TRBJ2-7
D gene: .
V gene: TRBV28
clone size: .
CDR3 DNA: TGTGCCAGCAGTTTATCCGGTCCCGTGACCAGCGAGCAGTACTTC
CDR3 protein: CASSLSGPVTSEQYF

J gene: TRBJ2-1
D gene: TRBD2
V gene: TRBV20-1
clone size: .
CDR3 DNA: TGCAGTGCTAGGGTTGGTAGCGGGAGATTTTACAATGAGCAGTTCTTC
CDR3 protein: CSARVGSGRFYNEQFF

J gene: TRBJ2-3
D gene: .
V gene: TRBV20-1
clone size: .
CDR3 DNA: TGCAGTGCCGGCGGGCTGGAAGCGGTCACTAGCACAGATACGCAGTATTTT
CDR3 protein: CSAGGLEAVTSTDTQYF